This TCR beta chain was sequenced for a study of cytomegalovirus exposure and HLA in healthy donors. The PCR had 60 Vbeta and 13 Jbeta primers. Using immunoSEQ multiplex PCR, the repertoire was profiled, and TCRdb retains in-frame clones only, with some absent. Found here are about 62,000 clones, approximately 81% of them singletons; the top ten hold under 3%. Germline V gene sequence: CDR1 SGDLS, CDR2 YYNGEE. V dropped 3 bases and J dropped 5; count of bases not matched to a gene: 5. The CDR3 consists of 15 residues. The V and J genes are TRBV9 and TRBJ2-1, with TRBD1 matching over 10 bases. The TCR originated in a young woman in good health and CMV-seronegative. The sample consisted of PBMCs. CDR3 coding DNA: TGTGCCAGCAGCGCCCTGACAGGGGGCGACAATGAGCAGTTCTTC. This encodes CASSALTGGDNEQFF.